The present T cell receptor beta chain was sequenced within a study of T-cell reconstitution after alpha-beta-depleted transplantation in children. Researchers prepared the TCRbeta library using unique molecular identifiers, the study reports. Using its own MiXCR run on the PCR reads, TCRdb lists one record per CDR3 protein. This table has over 300,000 distinct CDR3 sequences, 10% appearing once. Trimming left V 4 bases short and J 0 bases short, with 10 bases between. CDR1 is SGHTA and CDR2 is FQGNSA in the germline V gene. The CDR3 totals 15 residues. The sequence was collected from a human donor who donated a stem cell graft to a child with acute lymphoblastic leukemia. The material sequenced was PBMCs from the stem cell graft donor, taken from the stem cell graft. The chain links TRBV7-2 to TRBJ1-3, with D hard to call. The CDR3 sequence: CASSSNPVSGNTIYF. CDR3 sequence (DNA): TGTGCCAGCAGCTCTAACCCGGTCTCTGGAAACACCATATATTTT.